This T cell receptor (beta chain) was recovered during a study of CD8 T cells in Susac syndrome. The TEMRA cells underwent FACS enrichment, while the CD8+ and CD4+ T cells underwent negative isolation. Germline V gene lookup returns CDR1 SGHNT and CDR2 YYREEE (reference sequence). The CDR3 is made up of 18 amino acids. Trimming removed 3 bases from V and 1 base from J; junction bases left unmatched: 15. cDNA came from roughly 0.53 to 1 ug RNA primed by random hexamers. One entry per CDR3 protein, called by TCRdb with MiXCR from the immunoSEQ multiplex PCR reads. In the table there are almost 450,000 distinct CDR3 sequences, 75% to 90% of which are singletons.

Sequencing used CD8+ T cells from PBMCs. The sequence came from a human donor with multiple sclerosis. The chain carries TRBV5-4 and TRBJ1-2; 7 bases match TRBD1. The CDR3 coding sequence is TGTGCCAGCAGCTCCCCCGGGAGGGGGCCCTACCTTAACTATGGCTACACCTTC. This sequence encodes CASSSPGRGPYLNYGYTF.